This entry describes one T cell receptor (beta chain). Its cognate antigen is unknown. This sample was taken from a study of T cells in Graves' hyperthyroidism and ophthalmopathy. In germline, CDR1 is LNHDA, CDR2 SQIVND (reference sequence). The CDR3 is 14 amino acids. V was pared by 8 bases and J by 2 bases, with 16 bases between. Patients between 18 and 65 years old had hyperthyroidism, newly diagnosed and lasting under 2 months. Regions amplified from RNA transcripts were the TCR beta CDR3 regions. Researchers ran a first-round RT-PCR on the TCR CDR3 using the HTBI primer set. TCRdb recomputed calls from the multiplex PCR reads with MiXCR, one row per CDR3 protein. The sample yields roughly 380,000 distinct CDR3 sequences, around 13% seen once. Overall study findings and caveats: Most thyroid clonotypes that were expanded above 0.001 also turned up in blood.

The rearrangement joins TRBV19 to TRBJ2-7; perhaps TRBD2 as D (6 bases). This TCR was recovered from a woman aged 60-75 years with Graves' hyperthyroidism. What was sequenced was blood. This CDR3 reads CASGHGGSPYEQYF. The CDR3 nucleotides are TGTGCCAGTGGTCACGGGGGTAGCCCCTACGAGCAGTACTTC.